These T cell receptor beta chains were read from a single sample in a study of blood T cells in healthy people across ages. TCRdb re-called the 5' RACE reads through MiXCR, storing one row per CDR3 protein. The data show about 1,400,000 distinct CDR3 sequences, with about 40% seen just once and roughly 7.9% held by the top ten. Sequenced input: blood. All receptors come from a woman younger than 35 in good health. Both conserved end residues are part of each CDR3. The D gene is left open where the match is weak. The size field is filled for only some rows; it gives once, few, many or a size class.

>TRBV20-1|few|TRBD2|TRBJ2-5
TGCAGTGCTCTGGGACTAGCGGGAAAAGAGACCCAGTACTTC
CSALGLAGKETQYF
>TRBV20-1|-|TRBD2|TRBJ2-7
TGCAGTGCTCCCTCACTAGCGGGGGCCCCCTCCTACAATGAGCAGTACTTC
CSAPSLAGAPSYNEQYF
>TRBV15|few|-|TRBJ1-2
TGTGCCACCAGCAAGCGGGGGCTCTATGGCTACACCTTC
CATSKRGLYGYTF
>TRBV20-1|-|-|TRBJ2-1
TGCAGTGCTAGGCCCGTGGAGAAGCTCAGTTACAATGAGCAGTTCTTC
CSARPVEKLSYNEQFF
>TRBV5-1|-|-|TRBJ2-7
TGCGCCAGCAGCTTGGTACCCTCCCTTGGCAGTTACGAGCAGTACTTC
CASSLVPSLGSYEQYF
>TRBV6-5|-|-|TRBJ1-2
TGTGCCAGCAGAGCCGACAGGAGGTATGGCTACACCTTC
CASRADRRYGYTF
>TRBV5-1|-|TRBD2|TRBJ2-5
TGCGCCAGCAGCTTGGAGGTAGCGGGGGGAGAGACCCAGTACTTC
CASSLEVAGGETQYF
>TRBV28|-|-|TRBJ1-2
TGTGCCAGCAGTTCACAAGGGGGTCTCGTCTATGGCTACACCTTC
CASSSQGGLVYGYTF
>TRBV10-2|-|-|TRBJ1-6
TGCGCCAGCAGTGACCGACCGAATTCACCCCTCCACTTT
CASSDRPNSPLHF
>TRBV9|-|TRBD1|TRBJ2-3
TGTGCCAGCAGCACCGGACAGGGGTACTCAGATACGCAGTATTTT
CASSTGQGYSDTQYF
>TRBV7-9|-|-|TRBJ2-7
TGTGCCAGCAGCACCCGGGCCCGGGACGAGCAGTGCTTC
CASSTRARDEQCF
>TRBV29-1|-|-|TRBJ2-4
TGCAGCGTTCTAGGGGACCTAGCCAAAAACATTCAGTACTTC
CSVLGDLAKNIQYF
>TRBV5-1|few|-|TRBJ2-3
TGCGCCAGCAGCTTGGAAGTCCCCACAGATACGCAGTATTTT
CASSLEVPTDTQYF
>TRBV7-8|many|-|TRBJ2-5
TGTGCCAGCAGCTCCGGACGAAGAGAGACCCAGTACTTC
CASSSGRRETQYF
>TRBV6-6|-|TRBD1|TRBJ1-2
TGTGCCAGCACCACACGAGAGAGGGACAGAGAGCTCTATGGCTGCACCTTC
CASTTRERDRELYGCTF
>TRBV4-1|-|-|TRBJ1-2
TGCGCCAGCAGCCAAGATCCGATTCCTAACTATGGCTACACCTTC
CASSQDPIPNYGYTF
>TRBV29-1|-|-|TRBJ2-5
TGCAGCGTTGGCGGAGGGGGCCTCGCGGAGACCCAGTACTTC
CSVGGGGLAETQYF
>TRBV7-9|-|-|TRBJ1-1
TGTGCCAGCAGCCGGGGCGACCTGAACACTGAAGCTTTCTTT
CASSRGDLNTEAFF
>TRBV7-2|few|-|TRBJ2-7
TGTGCCAGCAGCTTAGCGACTGGACGTGGGAACGAGCAGTACTTC
CASSLATGRGNEQYF
>TRBV20-1|-|-|TRBJ2-7
TGCAGTGCTGTACGAGGGGACAATGAGCAGTACTTC
CSAVRGDNEQYF
>TRBV5-1|-|TRBD1|TRBJ2-1
TGCGCCAGCAGCTTGGGACAGGGGAAGATCGTAGAGCAGTTCTTC
CASSLGQGKIVEQFF
>TRBV20-1|-|-|TRBJ2-1
TGTAGTGCTAGAGATCTCGGGATAGCGGCCCGGGAGCAGTTCTTC
CSARDLGIAAREQFF
>TRBV20-1|many|TRBD1|TRBJ2-5
TGCAGTGCTAGGACAGGGGGCCCACAAGAGACCCAGTACTTC
CSARTGGPQETQYF
>TRBV11-2|-|-|TRBJ2-5
TGTGCCAGCACCATTTGGGGGGGCCTTCAGGAGACCCAGTACTTC
CASTIWGGLQETQYF
>TRBV6-5|few|-|TRBJ2-7
TGTGCCAGCAGTTACTCGGAGGAGGGATGGACGGTTGAGCAGTACTTC
CASSYSEEGWTVEQYF
>TRBV5-1|few|TRBD1|TRBJ2-3
TGCGCCAGCCGATCCGGGACAGGGATCACAGATACGCAGTATTTT
CASRSGTGITDTQYF
>TRBV5-6|few|TRBD2|TRBJ2-7
TGTGCCAGCAGTTGGACTAGCGGCTCCTCCTACGAGCAGTACTTC
CASSWTSGSSYEQYF
>TRBV29-1|few|-|TRBJ2-7
TGCAGCGTGGGTCAGGGGAGGGACGAGCAGTACTTC
CSVGQGRDEQYF
>TRBV5-1|few|-|TRBJ1-1
TGCGCCAGCAGCCCCGAGCCAGGGGCCCCTGAAGCTTTCTTT
CASSPEPGAPEAFF
>TRBV5-1|-|-|TRBJ1-2
TGCGCCAGCAGCTCCCCGCAGGGAAACTATGGCTACACCTTC
CASSSPQGNYGYTF
>TRBV2|-|TRBD1|TRBJ2-3
TGTGCCAGCAGTGAAAATCGGGACAGCTTCACAGATACGCAGTATTTT
CASSENRDSFTDTQYF
>TRBV4-1|-|TRBD2|TRBJ2-7
TGCGCCAGCAGCCAAGAAGGAGCGGGGGGGATCAATGAGCAGTACTTC
CASSQEGAGGINEQYF
>TRBV7-9|-|TRBD1|TRBJ1-1
TGTGCCGGCAGCTCCCGGGACAGTTTCCCTTCAATGAACACTGAAGCTTTCTTT
CAGSSRDSFPSMNTEAFF
>TRBV20-1|few|TRBD1|TRBJ2-7
TGCAGTGCTAGAGAAGGGACAGGGACATCCTACGAGCAGTACTTC
CSAREGTGTSYEQYF
>TRBV4-1|-|TRBD2|TRBJ2-3
TGCGCCAGCAGCCTCACCACGGGGGGGTTCACAGATACGCAGTATTTT
CASSLTTGGFTDTQYF
>TRBV9|-|-|TRBJ2-5
TGTGCCAGCAGCGTCCCAACAGGGGACTACCAAGAGACCCAGTACTTC
CASSVPTGDYQETQYF
>TRBV28|-|TRBD2|TRBJ2-7
TGTGCCAGCAAGCGTACAGAAGCGGGGTCCTACGAGCAGTACTTC
CASKRTEAGSYEQYF
>TRBV6-5|-|-|TRBJ1-2
TGTGCCAGCAGTTACCAGCAGGGATATGGCTACACCTTC
CASSYQQGYGYTF
>TRBV6-1|-|TRBD2|TRBJ2-3
TGTGCCACCCGACTAGCGGGTCGCACAGATACGCAGTATTTT
CATRLAGRTDTQYF
>TRBV4-2|-|TRBD1|TRBJ1-2
TGTGCCAGCAGCCTACCGAGGATGGACAGGCGGGCGGGGGGCTACACCTTC
CASSLPRMDRRAGGYTF
>TRBV5-1|-|-|TRBJ1-1
TGCGCCAGCAGCTCGGAGTGGCCTATGAACACTGAAGCTTTCTTT
CASSSEWPMNTEAFF
>TRBV7-7|-|-|TRBJ2-1
TGTGCCAGCAGCTTAGTAGTGGGGGCCTACAATGAGCAGTTCTTC
CASSLVVGAYNEQFF
>TRBV7-2|-|-|TRBJ2-5
TGTGCCAGCAGCGGAACCCGGACTGGAGAGACCCAGTACTTC
CASSGTRTGETQYF
>TRBV12-3/TRBV12-4|-|-|TRBJ2-7
TGTGCCGGCAGGGGACCTCACGAGCAGTACTTC
CAGRGPHEQYF
>TRBV6-5|-|-|TRBJ2-2
TGTGCCAGCACCCTAGACAGGCGCGGAACCGGGGAGCTGTTTTTT
CASTLDRRGTGELFF
>TRBV12-3/TRBV12-4|-|-|TRBJ2-5
TGTGCCAGCAGTTTGGGTGGCTCATCCCAAGAGACCCAGTACTTC
CASSLGGSSQETQYF
>TRBV4-1|-|-|TRBJ2-1
TGCGCCAGCAGCCTACAAGGGATCTCCTACAATGAGCAGTTCTTC
CASSLQGISYNEQFF
>TRBV7-9|-|-|TRBJ2-5
TGTGCCAGCAGCTTAGAGGCTACCGGGAAGGAGACCCAGTACTTC
CASSLEATGKETQYF
>TRBV20-1|-|TRBD2|TRBJ2-7
TGCAGTGCTCTCCTAGCGGGGGAGCCCCACGAGCAGTACTTC
CSALLAGEPHEQYF
>TRBV7-9|few|-|TRBJ2-7
TGTGCCAGCAGCTTCGGAGTTGGCGAGCAGTACTTC
CASSFGVGEQYF
>TRBV4-1|-|-|TRBJ2-2
TGCGCCAGCAGCCAAGATCGGAGAGCCGGGGAGCTGTTTTTT
CASSQDRRAGELFF